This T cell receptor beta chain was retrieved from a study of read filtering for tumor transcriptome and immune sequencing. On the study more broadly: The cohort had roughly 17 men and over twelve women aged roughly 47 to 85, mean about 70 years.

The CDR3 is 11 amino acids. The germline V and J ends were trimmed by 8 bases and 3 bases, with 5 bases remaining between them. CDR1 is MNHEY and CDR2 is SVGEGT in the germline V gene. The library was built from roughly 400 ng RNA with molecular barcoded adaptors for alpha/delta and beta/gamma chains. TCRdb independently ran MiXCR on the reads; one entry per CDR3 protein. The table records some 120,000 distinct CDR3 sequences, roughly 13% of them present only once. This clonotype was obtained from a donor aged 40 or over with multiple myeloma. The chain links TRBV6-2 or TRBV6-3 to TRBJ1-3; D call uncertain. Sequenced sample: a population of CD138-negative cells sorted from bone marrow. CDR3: CASGNGNTIYF. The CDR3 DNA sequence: TGTGCCAGCGGAAATGGAAACACCATATATTTT.